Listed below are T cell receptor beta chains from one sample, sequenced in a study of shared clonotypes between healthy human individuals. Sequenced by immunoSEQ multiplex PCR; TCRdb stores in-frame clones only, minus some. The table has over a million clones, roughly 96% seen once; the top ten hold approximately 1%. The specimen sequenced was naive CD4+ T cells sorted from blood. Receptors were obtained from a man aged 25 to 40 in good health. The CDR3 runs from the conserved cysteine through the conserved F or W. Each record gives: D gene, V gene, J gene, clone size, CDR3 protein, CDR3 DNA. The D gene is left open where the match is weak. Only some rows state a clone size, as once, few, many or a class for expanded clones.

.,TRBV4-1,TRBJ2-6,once,CASSQYAGDVGANVLTF,TGCGCCAGCAGCCAATATGCAGGGGATGTTGGGGCCAACGTCCTGACTTTC
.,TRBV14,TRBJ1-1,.,CASSQGGRRQMNTEAFF,TGTGCCAGCAGCCAAGGGGGGAGACGGCAGATGAACACTGAAGCTTTCTTT
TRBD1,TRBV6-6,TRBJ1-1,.,CASSPQGAGVNTEAFF,TGTGCCAGCAGTCCACAGGGGGCAGGTGTGAACACTGAAGCTTTCTTT
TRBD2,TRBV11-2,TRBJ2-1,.,CASSPGSGMGNEQFF,TGTGCCAGCAGCCCCGGAAGCGGGATGGGCAATGAGCAGTTCTTC
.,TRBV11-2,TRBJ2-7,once,CASSSRAYEQYF,TGTGCCAGCAGCTCCCGGGCCTACGAGCAGTACTTC
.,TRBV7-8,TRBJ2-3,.,CASSRRHRGASTDTQYF,TGTGCCAGCAGCCGACGTCACCGAGGAGCCAGCACAGATACGCAGTATTTT
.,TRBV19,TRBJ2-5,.,CASSIVGGPGAQYF,TGTGCCAGTAGTATAGTCGGCGGCCCCGGGGCCCAGTACTTC
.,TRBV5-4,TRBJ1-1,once,CASTLTGGTEAFF,TGTGCCAGCACCCTCACAGGTGGCACTGAAGCTTTCTTT
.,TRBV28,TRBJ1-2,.,CASSLLGGLEGYTF,TGTGCCAGCAGTTTATTGGGGGGGCTGGAAGGCTACACCTTC
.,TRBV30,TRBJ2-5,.,CAWSYQETQYF,TGTGCCTGGAGTTATCAAGAGACCCAGTACTTC
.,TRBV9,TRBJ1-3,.,CASSVGAEVSTIYF,TGTGCCAGCAGCGTGGGGGCTGAGGTATCCACCATATATTTT